Here is one T cell receptor beta chain with its context. Antigen unknown. This record comes from a study of OX40 agonist ivuxolimab in advanced cancers. The V gene lost 1 base and the J gene lost 7 bases, with 10 bases spanning the gap. Per germline, CDR1 SGHTA and CDR2 FQGNSA. This CDR3 spans 13 amino acids. Baseline, cycle 4 day 1, and cycle 7 day 1 were the blood sampling points. General observations from the study: Antigen targets of the expanded peripheral T cells went undetermined.

Libraries were prepared by immunoSEQ multiplex PCR; TCRdb keeps only in-frame clonotypes and omits some of them. The table lists some 95,000 clones, approximately 91% of them singletons, with 0.82% in the top ten. This sequence originates from an adult with an advanced solid tumor such as melanoma, head and neck, liver or kidney cancer. Sequencing was performed on CD4+ or CD8+ T cells sorted from blood, taken in a trial of the OX40 agonist ivuxolimab. The chain carries TRBV7-2 and TRBJ1-1; D is unresolved. The CDR3 nucleotides read TGTGCCAGCAGCTTAGTCCAGGCCGATGAAGCTTTCTTT. Translation gives CASSLVQADEAFF.